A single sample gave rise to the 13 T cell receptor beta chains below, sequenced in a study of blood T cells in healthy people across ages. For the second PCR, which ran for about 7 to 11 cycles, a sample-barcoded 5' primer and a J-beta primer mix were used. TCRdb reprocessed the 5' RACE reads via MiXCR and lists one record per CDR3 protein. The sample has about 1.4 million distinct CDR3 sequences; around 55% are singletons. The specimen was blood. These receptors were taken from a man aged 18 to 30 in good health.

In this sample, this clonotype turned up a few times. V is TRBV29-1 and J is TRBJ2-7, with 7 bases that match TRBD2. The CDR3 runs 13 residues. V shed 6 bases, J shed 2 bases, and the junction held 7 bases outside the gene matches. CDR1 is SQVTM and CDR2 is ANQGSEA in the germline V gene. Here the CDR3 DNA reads TGCAGCGTGGAGCAGGCGGGAGCCTACGAGCAGTACTTC. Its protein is CSVEQAGAYEQYF.

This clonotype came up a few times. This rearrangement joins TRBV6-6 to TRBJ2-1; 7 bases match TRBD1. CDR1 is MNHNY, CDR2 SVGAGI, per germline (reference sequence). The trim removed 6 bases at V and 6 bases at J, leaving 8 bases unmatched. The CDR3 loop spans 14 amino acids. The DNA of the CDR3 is TGTGCCAGCAGCCCGTGGGACAGCCCCAATGAGCAGTTCTTC. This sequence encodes CASSPWDSPNEQFF.

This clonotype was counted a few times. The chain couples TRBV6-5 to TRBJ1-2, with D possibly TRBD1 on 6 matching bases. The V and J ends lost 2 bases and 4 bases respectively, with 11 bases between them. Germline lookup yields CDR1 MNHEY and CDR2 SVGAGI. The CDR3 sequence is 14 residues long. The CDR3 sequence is CASSYDGQPYGYTF. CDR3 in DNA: TGTGCCAGCAGTTACGACGGACAGCCCTATGGCTACACCTTC.

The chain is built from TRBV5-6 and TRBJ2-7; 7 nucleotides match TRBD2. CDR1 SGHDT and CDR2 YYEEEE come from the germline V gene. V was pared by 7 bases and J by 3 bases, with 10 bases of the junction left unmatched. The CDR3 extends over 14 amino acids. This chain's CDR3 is CASFGRGEDYEQYF. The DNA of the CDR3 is TGTGCCAGCTTCGGACGGGGGGAAGACTACGAGCAGTACTTC.

The CDR3 nucleotides read TGTGCCAACCAAGAAGACCGGGACAGGGGGTACGAGCAGTACTTC. The encoded protein is CANQEDRDRGYEQYF. The chain carries TRBV24-1 and TRBJ2-7, with 11 bases matching TRBD1. V lost 11 bases and J lost 4; bases outside the gene matches: 12. CDR3 size: 15 residues. The germline V gene has CDR1 KGHDR and CDR2 SFDVKD.

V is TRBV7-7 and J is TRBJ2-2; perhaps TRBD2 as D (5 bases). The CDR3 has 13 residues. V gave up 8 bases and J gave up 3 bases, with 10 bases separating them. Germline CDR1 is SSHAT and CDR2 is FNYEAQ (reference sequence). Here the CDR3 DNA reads TGTGCCAGCCAACCGGAGGACACCGGGGAGCTGTTTTTT. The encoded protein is CASQPEDTGELFF.

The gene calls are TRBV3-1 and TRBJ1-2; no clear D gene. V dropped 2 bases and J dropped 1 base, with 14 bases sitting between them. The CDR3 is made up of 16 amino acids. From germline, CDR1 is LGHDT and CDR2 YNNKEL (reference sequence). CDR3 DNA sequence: TGTGCCAGCAGCCAAATTGACACACAACTTAACTATGGCTACACCTTC. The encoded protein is CASSQIDTQLNYGYTF.

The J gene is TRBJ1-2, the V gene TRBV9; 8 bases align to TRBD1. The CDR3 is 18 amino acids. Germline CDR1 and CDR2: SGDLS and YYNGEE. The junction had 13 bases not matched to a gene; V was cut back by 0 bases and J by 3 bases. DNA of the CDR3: TGTGCCAGCAGCGTAGAGCCCTGGACAGGGCCGGATGACTATGGCTACACCTTC. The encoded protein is CASSVEPWTGPDDYGYTF.

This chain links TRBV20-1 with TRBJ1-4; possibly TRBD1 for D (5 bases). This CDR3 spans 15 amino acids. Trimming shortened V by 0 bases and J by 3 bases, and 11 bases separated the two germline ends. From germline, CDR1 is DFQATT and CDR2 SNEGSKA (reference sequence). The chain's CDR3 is CSARDTGGSNEKLFF. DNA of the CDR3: TGCAGTGCTAGAGATACGGGGGGATCTAATGAAAAACTGTTTTTT.

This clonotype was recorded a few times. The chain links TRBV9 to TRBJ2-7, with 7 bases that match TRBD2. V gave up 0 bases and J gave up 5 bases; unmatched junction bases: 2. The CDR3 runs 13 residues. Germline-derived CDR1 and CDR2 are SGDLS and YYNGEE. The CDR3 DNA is TGTGCCAGCAGCGTAGGGGCGGGAGACGAGCAGTACTTC. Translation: CASSVGAGDEQYF.

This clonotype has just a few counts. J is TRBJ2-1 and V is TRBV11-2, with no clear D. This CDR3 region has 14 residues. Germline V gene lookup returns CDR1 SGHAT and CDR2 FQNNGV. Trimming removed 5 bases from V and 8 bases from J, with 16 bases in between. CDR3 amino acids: CASSLYSRGDEQFF. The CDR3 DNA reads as TGTGCCAGCAGCCTATACTCCCGTGGGGATGAGCAGTTCTTC. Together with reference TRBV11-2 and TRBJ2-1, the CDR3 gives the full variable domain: EAGVAQSPRYKIIEKRQSVAFWCNPISGHATLYWYQQILGQGPKLLIQFQNNGVVDDSQLPKDRFSAERLKGVDSTLKIQPAKLEDSAVYLCASSLYSRGDEQFFGPGTRLTVL.

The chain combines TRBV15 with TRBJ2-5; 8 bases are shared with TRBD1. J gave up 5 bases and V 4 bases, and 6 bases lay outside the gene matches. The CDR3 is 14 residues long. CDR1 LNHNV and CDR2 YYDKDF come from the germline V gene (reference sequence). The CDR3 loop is CATSKPGGRETQYF. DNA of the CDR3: TGTGCCACCAGCAAACCAGGGGGCCGGGAGACCCAGTACTTC.

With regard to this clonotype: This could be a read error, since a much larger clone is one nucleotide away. The CDR3 sequence is CSVVCGEVYEQYF. The CDR3 DNA follows: TGCAGCGTTGTCTGCGGAGAGGTTTACGAGCAGTACTTC. V gene TRBV29-1 combines with J gene TRBJ2-7; D uncertain. The CDR3 is made up of 13 amino acids. V shed 4 bases and J shed 4 bases, with 14 bases lying between them. CDR1 and CDR2 (germline): SQVTM, ANQGSEA.